This T cell receptor (beta chain) was identified during a study of blood T cell repertoires in COVID-19. Overall study context: PBMCs, B-cell-depleted T cells, or T cells were the source of the cDNA or gDNA that made up the material.

The trim removed 1 base at V and 1 base at J, leaving 9 bases unmatched. CDR1 MNHNS and CDR2 SASEGT come from the germline V gene. The CDR3 sequence is 20 residues long. Authors' methods: Estimates of nucleated cell counts were drawn from the amplification of reference gene primers. Method: immunoSEQ multiplex PCR; TCRdb's copy keeps in-frame clones and lacks some. V and J calls and clone size follow that table, whereas D and trimming were derived from the DNA. This sample has approximately 190,000 clones; roughly 81% occur once, and the top ten carry less than 6.5%. Input material: peripheral blood. V and J are TRBV6-1 and TRBJ2-1, with TRBD2 identical over 14 bases. The sequence derives from a woman in her 70s with active or convalescent COVID-19. CDR3 coding DNA: TGTGCCAGCAGTGAAGGGCGGGGACTAGCGGGAGTGCCATCCTACAATGAGCAGTTCTTC. Amino acids: CASSEGRGLAGVPSYNEQFF.